This T cell receptor beta chain was sequenced during a study of T cell clonotyping in hematopoietic cell transplantation. Findings of the study overall: At the given depth, recipient repertoires were over 97% de novo clonotypes.

This table comes from immunoSEQ multiplex PCR, and its TCRdb copy is limited to in-frame clones, with some not included. Counted here are about 49,000 clones, 86% occurring once; the ten biggest clones make up just under 6%. The CDR3 covers 19 residues. In germline, CDR1 is LNHDA, CDR2 SQIVND (reference sequence). Germline trimming cut 5 bases from V and 3 bases from J; bases unmatched to any gene: 20. Time point indicated: recipient sample about 28 days before transplant, after cytoreduction. Recipients were bled about 28 days pretransplant and at posttransplant days 30, 100, 180. Turning to this clone: The target antigen is unknown.

Source: peripheral blood mononuclear cells, taken before stem cell transplant. V gene TRBV19 combines with J gene TRBJ2-7, with 9 bases matching TRBD2. The clonotype comes from a man between 60 and 70 years old with biphenotypic leukemia. Some clones in this sample may be carry-over from other donors' samples. The CDR3 region has the DNA TGTGCCAGTAGTCCCCCCCTGCGGGAGGGCCCATGGAGGAACTACGAGCAGTACTTC. It specifies CASSPPLREGPWRNYEQYF.